This is a list of T cell receptor beta chains from one sample in a study of T cell responses to AZD1222 COVID-19 vaccine. Data came from immunoSEQ multiplex PCR; TCRdb stores just in-frame clones and leaves some out. The table records under 150,000 clones, around nine tenths of them present only once. Here the sequenced sample was peripheral blood, taken on day 0 of AZD1222 vaccination. The receptors stem from an adult in good health. Each CDR3 is given with its conserved first and last residue. D genes are given only for firm matches. Clone size appears in some rows only: once, few, many, or a class for an expanded clone.

V	J	D	size	CDR3	DNA
TRBV5-1	TRBJ2-7	TRBD2	.	CASSSPGLAGVVVEQYF	TGCGCCAGCAGCTCCCCAGGACTAGCGGGAGTTGTCGTCGAGCAGTACTTC
TRBV19	TRBJ1-1	TRBD1	.	CASSISGTGVTEAFF	TGTGCCAGTAGTATCTCCGGGACAGGGGTCACTGAAGCTTTCTTT
TRBV4-1	TRBJ1-2	TRBD1	.	CASSQTAGQGNYGYTF	TGCGCCAGCAGCCAAACAGCGGGACAGGGTAACTATGGCTACACCTTC
TRBV28	TRBJ1-2	.	.	CASSFGPRWGYTF	TGTGCCAGCAGTTTTGGGCCGAGGTGGGGCTACACCTTC
TRBV5-1	TRBJ2-5	.	.	CASSLNTGAETQYF	TGCGCCAGCAGCTTGAACACAGGAGCAGAGACCCAGTACTTC
TRBV20-1	TRBJ1-3	.	.	CSATPGNTIYF	TGCAGTGCTACACCTGGAAACACCATATATTTT
TRBV2	TRBJ1-4	TRBD1	.	CASSTGVAEKLFF	TGTGCCAGCAGTACAGGGGTGGCTGAAAAACTGTTTTTT
TRBV5-1	TRBJ2-3	.	.	CASMLDVGGNTQYF	TGCGCCAGCATGCTGGACGTCGGGGGAAATACGCAGTATTTT
TRBV2	TRBJ2-3	TRBD1	.	CASTSRDRVLTDTQYF	TGTGCCAGCACAAGCCGGGACAGGGTTTTGACAGATACGCAGTATTTT
TRBV14	TRBJ1-1	TRBD1	.	CASSVRDRGLEAEAFF	TGTGCCAGCAGCGTCCGGGACAGGGGCCTGGAGGCTGAAGCTTTCTTT
TRBV7-9	TRBJ1-2	TRBD1	.	CASSYQGQGEGGYTF	TGTGCCAGCAGCTACCAAGGACAGGGCGAGGGTGGCTACACCTTC
TRBV19	TRBJ1-3	.	.	CASSPDSRLSGNTIYF	TGTGCCAGTAGCCCAGACAGTAGACTATCTGGAAACACCATATATTTT
TRBV6-2/TRBV6-3	TRBJ1-1	.	.	CASSYSSYGKSNAFF	TGTGCCAGCAGTTACTCGAGCTACGGAAAATCGAATGCTTTCTTT
TRBV2	TRBJ2-7	.	.	CASSARGPLGEQYF	TGTGCCAGCAGTGCCAGGGGCCCGTTGGGGGAGCAGTACTTC
TRBV5-1	TRBJ1-5	.	.	CASSLGADHQPQHF	TGCGCCAGCAGCTTGGGGGCAGACCATCAGCCCCAGCATTTT
TRBV5-1	TRBJ2-7	TRBD2	.	CASSAGLAGTYEQYF	TGCGCCAGCAGCGCTGGACTAGCGGGGACGTACGAGCAGTACTTC
TRBV6-2/TRBV6-3	TRBJ2-1	TRBD2	.	CASSDAAGGPPFYNEQFF	TGTGCCAGCAGTGACGCGGCGGGGGGCCCTCCCTTCTACAATGAGCAGTTCTTC
TRBV18	TRBJ1-6	.	.	CASSPNPQSYNSPLHF	TGTGCCAGCTCACCAAATCCCCAGTCCTATAATTCACCCCTCCACTTT
TRBV5-6	TRBJ1-1	.	.	CASSRLDRTLNTEAFF	TGTGCCAGCAGCCGCCTCGACAGGACACTGAACACTGAAGCTTTCTTT
TRBV24-1	TRBJ2-1	.	.	CATSDLGLKFF	TGTGCCACCAGTGACCTGGGATTGAAGTTCTTC
TRBV10-3	TRBJ1-1	.	few	CAIWADTEAFF	TGTGCCATCTGGGCAGACACTGAAGCTTTCTTT
TRBV7-8	TRBJ2-7	TRBD1	.	CASSFHRDRVRYEQYF	TGTGCCAGCAGCTTCCACCGGGACAGGGTGCGCTACGAGCAGTACTTC
TRBV11-2	TRBJ2-1	TRBD2	.	CASSLRDYLRNEQFF	TGTGCCAGCAGCCTCCGGGACTATCTACGCAATGAGCAGTTCTTC
TRBV9	TRBJ2-1	.	.	CASSVFSRGSGNEQFF	TGTGCCAGCAGCGTATTCTCCCGGGGTAGCGGCAATGAGCAGTTCTTC
TRBV25-1	TRBJ2-1	TRBD1	.	CASLPWTGYNEQFF	TGTGCCAGCCTACCCTGGACAGGTTACAATGAGCAGTTCTTC
TRBV18	TRBJ2-6	TRBD1	.	CASSPRNTGGSGANVLTF	TGTGCCAGCTCACCACGAAACACAGGGGGCTCTGGGGCCAACGTCCTGACTTTC
TRBV28	TRBJ2-7	TRBD2	few	CASSPPGGGPGEQYF	TGTGCCAGCAGTCCCCCCGGCGGGGGGCCCGGCGAGCAGTACTTC
TRBV15	TRBJ2-2	.	.	CATSSSGHARSGELFF	TGTGCCACCAGCAGTTCGGGTCACGCGCGATCCGGGGAGCTGTTTTTT
TRBV5-1	TRBJ2-4	.	.	CASSLTGLGAKNIQYF	TGCGCCAGCAGCTTAACAGGGTTGGGTGCCAAAAACATTCAGTACTTC
TRBV18	TRBJ2-6	.	.	CASSPSAGSGANVLTF	TGTGCCAGCTCACCATCAGCAGGGTCTGGGGCCAACGTCCTGACTTTC
TRBV7-9	TRBJ2-3	TRBD2	.	CASRTSVSDTQYF	TGTGCCAGCCGGACTAGCGTGTCGGATACGCAGTATTTT
TRBV6-4	TRBJ2-7	TRBD2	.	CASRKLSGASYEQYF	TGTGCCAGCAGAAAGCTTAGCGGGGCCTCCTACGAGCAGTACTTC